These 10 T cell receptor beta chains originate from one sample sequenced in a study of blood T cells in healthy people across ages. Sample-barcoded 5' priming and a J-beta primer mix drove a second PCR of 7 to 11 cycles. MiXCR was run by TCRdb on the 5' RACE reads, yielding one entry per CDR3 protein. The profile shows 1.5 million to 2 million distinct CDR3 sequences, more than 35% of them singletons. The material sequenced was blood. The receptor source for this set is a human donor in good health.

This clonotype was counted a few times. This sequence joins TRBV24-1 and TRBJ1-5; D is uncertain. The germline V and J ends were trimmed by 4 bases and 6 bases, with 9 bases remaining between them. Germline CDR1 and CDR2: KGHDR and SFDVKD. The CDR3 is made up of 13 amino acids. In DNA form, the CDR3 reads TGTGCCACCAGTGAGCCCGGGATTCAGCCCCAGCATTTT. It is translated as CATSEPGIQPQHF.

This clonotype was picked up one time. The chain carries TRBV24-1 and TRBJ2-1; 11 bases agree with TRBD1. The J segment lost 7 bases and the V segment lost 4 bases, leaving 8 bases of the junction unmatched. Germline CDR1 is KGHDR and CDR2 is SFDVKD. CDR3 length equals 16 residues. The CDR3 coding sequence is TGTGCCACCAGTGAAGGACAGGGGGCAAAGTGGAATGAGCAGTTCTTC. It codes for CATSEGQGAKWNEQFF.

This chain uses TRBV12-3 or TRBV12-4 with TRBJ1-5; D unclear. Trimming removed 8 bases at V and 7 bases at J, with 12 bases between. The CDR3 extends over 12 amino acids. As DNA, the CDR3 is TGTGCCAGCTCGGGCCCGCTCCAGCCCCAGCATTTT. Its translation: CASSGPLQPQHF.

This clonotype was seen only a few times. Here the CDR3 DNA reads TGTGCCAGCAGTTTATTCGGGGGAGACAATCAGCCCCAGCATTTT. Translation: CASSLFGGDNQPQHF. The J gene is TRBJ1-5, the V gene TRBV12-3 or TRBV12-4; maybe TRBD1 (5 bases). This CDR3 comprises 15 residues. With 2 bases removed from V and 3 bases from J, the gap between germline ends came to 11 bases.

This chain joins TRBV5-1 and TRBJ2-1; no clear D gene. CDR1 is SGHRS and CDR2 is YFSETQ in the germline V gene. This CDR3 region has 14 residues. V shed 3 bases and J shed 7 bases, with 14 bases lying between them. The chain's CDR3 is CASSSREDGNEQFF. The CDR3 coding sequence is TGCGCCAGCAGCTCAAGGGAAGACGGTAATGAGCAGTTCTTC.

The chain has TRBV10-3 and TRBJ2-3; weak D call: TRBD2 (6 bases). Germline-derived CDR1 and CDR2 are ENHRY and SYGVKD. With 7 bases removed from V and 0 bases from J, the gap between germline ends came to 14 bases. CDR3 length equals 15 residues. CDR3 bases: TGTGCCATCATGGCGGCGGGGTTTAGCACAGATACGCAGTATTTT. Translating gives CAIMAAGFSTDTQYF.

V is TRBV5-1 and J is TRBJ2-3, with 8 bases fitting TRBD2. CDR1 and CDR2 from the germline V gene are SGHRS and YFSETQ. V lost 2 bases, J lost 0 bases, and 8 bases stayed unmatched. The CDR3 consists of 17 residues. The CDR3 is CASSFERGYDSTDTQYF. The DNA for the CDR3 is TGCGCCAGCAGCTTCGAGCGGGGGTACGATAGCACAGATACGCAGTATTTT.

J is TRBJ2-1 and V is TRBV7-6; D is possibly TRBD1 (6 bases). The germline V gene encodes CDR1 SGHVS and CDR2 FNYEAQ. There are 15 residues in the CDR3. Trimming removed 6 bases from V and 3 bases from J, with 15 bases in between. The CDR3: CASRGLDSHYNEQFF. CDR3 nucleotides: TGTGCCAGCAGGGGTTTGGACAGCCACTACAATGAGCAGTTCTTC.

This clonotype was detected a few times. The CDR3 spells CASSYTYPDSLGQFF. The CDR3, as DNA: TGTGCCAGCAGCTATACATACCCCGACAGCCTTGGGCAGTTCTTC. The gene calls are TRBV6-5 and TRBJ2-1, with a tentative D call TRBD1 (5 bases). V lost 6 bases and J 12 bases, leaving 24 bases between the germline ends. This CDR3 has 15 residues. Germline loops: CDR1 MNHEY, CDR2 SVGAGI.

This rearrangement joins TRBV5-1 to TRBJ2-7; the match to TRBD1 covers 7 bases. CDR1 and CDR2 from the germline V gene are SGHRS and YFSETQ. The CDR3 loop spans 15 amino acids. V lost 1 base and J lost 0; bases outside the gene matches: 4. The CDR3: CASSLTTGSSYEQYF. CDR3 nucleotides: TGCGCCAGCAGCTTGACGACAGGGAGCTCCTACGAGCAGTACTTC.